What follows are 21 T cell receptor beta chains derived from one specimen sequenced in a study of CD8+CD57+ T cells in acquired aplastic anemia. TCR beta VDJ and CDR3 were profiled, and genomic DNA was the template. TCRdb re-analysed the reads in MiXCR, keeping a single row per CDR3 protein. In the table there are 400,000 to 600,000 distinct CDR3 sequences, around 33% of which are singletons. CD8+CD57+ cell expansion had been shown by flow cytometry in patients chosen for sequencing. Sequencing input: sorted CD4+, CD8+, or CD8+CD57+ T cells (not recorded which) from PBMCs. These receptors all stem from a human donor with aplastic anemia.

The V gene is TRBV6-1, the J gene TRBJ2-7; 9 nucleotides line up with TRBD1. The ends lost 7 bases at V and 4 bases at J; junction bases unmatched: 11. CDR3 size: 15 residues. Germline CDR1 reads MNHNS; CDR2 reads SASEGT. CDR3 sequence (DNA): TGTGCCAGCAACTACCAACAGGGGGCAAGGTACGAGCAGTACTTC. Translating gives CASNYQQGARYEQYF.

About this clonotype itself: This may arise from a read error, as a much more abundant clone is one base away. The CDR3 bases are TGCAGCGTTGAAGGGATGGACACTGAAGCTTTCTTT. Translated: CSVEGMDTEAFF. This rearrangement joins TRBV29-1 to TRBJ1-1; D is ambiguous. Trimming took off 1 base at V and 3 bases at J, with 6 bases between the two ends. This CDR3 is built from 12 residues. Germline CDR1 is SQVTM and CDR2 is ANQGSEA. Full variable domain (remainder filled in from reference TRBV29-1 and TRBJ1-1): SAVISQKPSRDICQRGTSLTIQCQVDSQVTMMFWYRQQPGQSLTLIATANQGSEATYESGFVIDKFPISRPNLTFSTLTVSNMSPEDSSIYLCSVEGMDTEAFFGQGTRLTVV.

This clonotype appeared many times. The chain couples TRBV27 to TRBJ2-2; D call uncertain. The V end was cut by 6 bases, the J end by 6 bases, with 8 bases between. CDR3 length: 12 amino acids. The germline V gene has CDR1 MNHEY and CDR2 SMNVEV (reference sequence). CDR3 amino acids: CASSLVAGELFF. In DNA, the CDR3 is TGTGCCAGCAGCTTAGTAGCCGGGGAGCTGTTTTTT.

This chain uses TRBV5-1 with TRBJ1-2, with TRBD1 matching 8 bases. Germline CDR1 is SGHRS and CDR2 is YFSETQ. This CDR3 has 13 residues. V lost 4 bases and J lost 6; bases outside the gene matches: 5. The CDR3 spells CASSDQGADGYTF. CDR3 sequence (DNA): TGCGCCAGCAGCGACCAGGGGGCGGATGGCTACACCTTC.

V and J are TRBV24-1 and TRBJ2-1, with D possibly being TRBD2 (5 bases). The CDR3 spans 14 residues. Germline values: CDR1 KGHDR, CDR2 SFDVKD. The CDR3 sequence: CSHSLALSGAEQFF. The CDR3 DNA follows: TGTAGCCATAGTCTAGCCCTCTCCGGAGCTGAGCAGTTCTTC.

Ten or more counts support this clonotype. The rearrangement uses TRBV7-9 and TRBJ1-2; D is possibly TRBD1 (5 bases). The CDR3 loop spans 13 amino acids. Germline V CDR1 and CDR2: SEHNR, FQNEAQ (reference sequence). Trimming removed 0 bases from V and 7 bases from J, with 9 bases in between. The CDR3 DNA follows: TGTGCCAGCAGCTTAGCGGGGCCTGGTGGCTACACCTTC. It codes for CASSLAGPGGYTF.

The rearrangement joins TRBV2 to TRBJ2-7; weak D call: TRBD1 (6 bases). Germline CDR1 is SNHLY and CDR2 is FYNNEI. The ends were cut back, 5 bases at V and 4 bases at J, with 9 bases in the middle. This CDR3 has 12 residues. Here the CDR3 reads CASSTGMYEQYF. CDR3 DNA sequence: TGTGCCAGCAGTACAGGGATGTACGAGCAGTACTTC.

This clonotype was seen repeatedly, ten times or more. This sequence joins TRBV29-1 and TRBJ2-3; D is uncertain. This CDR3 region has 14 residues. Germline CDR1 SQVTM, CDR2 ANQGSEA. Trimming left V 6 bases short and J 2 bases short, with 15 bases between. CDR3 nucleotides: TGCAGCGTCGCTCCGAAACTCCTCACAGATACGCAGTATTTT. It codes for CSVAPKLLTDTQYF.

This clonotype has at least ten counts. This rearrangement joins TRBV10-3 to TRBJ2-7; no clear D. The germline CDR1 and CDR2 sequences are ENHRY and SYGVKD. This CDR3 contains 13 residues. Trimming took 10 bases from V and 1 from J, leaving 14 bases between them. The CDR3 sequence: CATRPTGSYEQYF. In DNA form, the CDR3 reads TGTGCCACCCGACCGACCGGATCCTACGAGCAGTACTTC.

The sample holds many counts of this clonotype. The chain employs TRBV19 and TRBJ1-5, with D perhaps matching TRBD1 (5 bases). The CDR3 has 17 amino acids. The V and J ends lost 7 bases and 2 bases respectively, with 21 bases between them. CDR1 and CDR2 from the germline V gene are LNHDA and SQIVND (reference sequence). The CDR3 protein is CASKGSSHAYGNQPQHF. DNA for the CDR3: TGTGCCAGTAAGGGGAGCTCCCATGCTTATGGCAATCAGCCCCAGCATTTT.

Many counts were recorded for this clonotype. V gene TRBV25-1 combines with J gene TRBJ2-5; D gene ambiguous. Germline V gene data show CDR1 as MGHDK and CDR2 as SYGVNS. CDR3 size: 14 residues. V was pared by 1 base and J by 5 bases, with 11 bases between. Here the CDR3 DNA reads TGTGCCAGCAGTGAATTTATGGGTCGTGAGACCCAGTACTTC. Amino acids: CASSEFMGRETQYF. Full variable domain (rest looked up from reference TRBV25-1 and TRBJ2-5): EADIYQTPRYLVIGTGKKITLECSQTMGHDKMYWYQQDPGMELHLIHYSYGVNSTEKGDLSSESTVSRIRTEHFPLTLESARPSHTSQYLCASSEFMGRETQYFGPGTRLLVL.

This clonotype was recorded once. Germline and junction disagree at one end, which may indicate a read error. This chain joins TRBV2 and TRBJ2-7, with D unresolved. CDR3 length: 12 amino acids. Germline-derived CDR1 and CDR2 are SNHLY and FYNNEI. CDR3 protein: CASSSTPYGQYF. As DNA, the CDR3 is TGTGCCAGCAGTTCCACCCCTTACGGGCAGTACTTC.

V and J are TRBV7-8 and TRBJ2-3; D tentatively fits TRBD1 or TRBD2 (5 bases each). This CDR3 region has 14 residues. Germline loops: CDR1 SGHVS, CDR2 FQNEAQ. Trimming stripped 1 base from V and 6 bases from J, with 11 bases between. The CDR3 loop is CASSLVGAGDTQYF. The CDR3 DNA reads TGTGCCAGCAGCTTAGTCGGGGCCGGGGATACGCAGTATTTT.

The chain uses TRBV20-1 and TRBJ2-7; no reliable D call. The CDR3 is 13 residues long. Germline assignment: CDR1 DFQATT and CDR2 SNEGSKA (reference sequence). Trimming took 0 bases from V and 3 from J, leaving 9 bases between them. The CDR3 is CSARDRRFYEQYF. DNA of the CDR3: TGCAGTGCTAGAGACAGGAGATTCTACGAGCAGTACTTC.

This clonotype was counted between two and nine times. For the CDR3, the DNA is TGTGCCAGCAGCGTTACTAGCGGGGACTCCTACGAGCAGTACTTC. Translation: CASSVTSGDSYEQYF. The rearrangement joins TRBV5-8 to TRBJ2-7; 10 nucleotides align to TRBD2. The CDR3 extends over 15 amino acids. The ends lost 4 bases at V and 0 bases at J; junction bases unmatched: 4. CDR1 and CDR2 from the germline V gene are SGHTS and YDEGEE.

About this clonotype: Lacking the conserved final phenylalanine or tryptophan, this CDR3 likely reflects a read error. V and J are TRBV19 and TRBJ2-7, with D possibly TRBD1 on 6 matching bases. The CDR3 consists of 13 residues. V lost 9 bases to trimming and J lost 2 bases, with 14 bases between them. Germline values: CDR1 LNHDA, CDR2 SQIVND (reference sequence). CDR3 nucleotide sequence: TGTGCCAGCAGCGAACAGGGCCCCTACGAGCAGTACTCC. Translated: CASSEQGPYEQYS.

This clonotype was seen many times. The gene calls are TRBV7-2 and TRBJ2-7; D is unclear. The V end was cut by 5 bases, the J end by 3 bases, with 17 bases between. The CDR3 length is 15 residues. Per the germline V gene, CDR1 is SGHTA and CDR2 is FQGNSA. CDR3 sequence (DNA): TGTGCCAGCAGCCTCGTGAGTGAGACCTACTACGAGCAGTACTTC. Protein: CASSLVSETYYEQYF.

The chain links TRBV2 to TRBJ1-4, with 8 bases fitting TRBD1. The CDR3 is made up of 15 amino acids. Germline V lookup: CDR1 SNHLY, CDR2 FYNNEI. V lost 5 bases to trimming and J lost 7 bases; unmatched junction nucleotides: 9. The CDR3 loop is CASSPGDRGGEKLFF. CDR3 DNA sequence: TGTGCCAGCAGTCCCGGCGACAGGGGCGGTGAAAAACTGTTTTTT.

The CDR3 DNA reads TGTGCCACCAGCATAGCCCGGGACAGCTCCTACGAGCAGTACTTC. This codes for CATSIARDSSYEQYF. This chain links TRBV15 with TRBJ2-7; 7 nucleotides line up with TRBD1. From germline, CDR1 is LNHNV and CDR2 YYDKDF (reference sequence). V trimming: 4 bases; J trimming: 0 bases; junction bases outside the gene matches: 6. The length of the CDR3 is 15 residues.

This clonotype was detected ten times or more. V is TRBV24-1 and J is TRBJ1-2, with 9 bases matching TRBD1. This CDR3 comprises 13 residues. Germline CDR1 and CDR2: KGHDR and SFDVKD. V lost 4 bases, J lost 6 bases, and 2 bases stayed unmatched. This chain's CDR3 is CATSERTGDGYTF. Written as DNA, the CDR3 is TGTGCCACCAGTGAAAGGACAGGGGATGGCTACACCTTC.

This clonotype was found a few times. The V and J genes are TRBV14 and TRBJ1-1, with 8 bases aligning to TRBD1. The J segment lost 6 bases and the V segment lost 4 bases, leaving 4 bases of the junction unmatched. Germline CDR1 reads SGHDN; CDR2 reads FVKESK. The CDR3 contains 13 residues. The CDR3 reads CASSPYRGAEAFF. CDR3 nucleotide sequence: TGTGCCAGCAGCCCCTACAGGGGGGCTGAAGCTTTCTTT.